This passage covers 25 T cell receptor beta chains from one sample sequenced in a study of T cells in Graves' hyperthyroidism and ophthalmopathy (dated by TCRdb to the late 2010s). Library generation was performed with multiplex PCR. For sequencing, an Illumina HiSeq 2000 was employed. TCR beta CDR3 regions were amplified from RNA transcripts. For the first round of RT-PCR on the TCR CDR3, the HTBI primer set was used together with the Qiagen OneStep RT-PCR kit. TCRdb took the public reads, trimmed them with fastp at Q25, ran MiXCR for clone calling and kept in-frame beta chains. Every distinct CDR3 protein forms one entry, paired with its most common genes and DNA. Across this sample there are about 380,000 distinct CDR3 sequences, with about 14% seen only once. The ten top clones hold around a fifth of the sample. What was sequenced was blood. The receptors come from a woman aged 25 to 39 with Graves' ophthalmopathy.

V usage is TRBV27 and J usage is TRBJ1-1; 9 bases align to TRBD1. The CDR3 spans 15 residues. From germline, CDR1 is MNHEY and CDR2 SMNVEV (reference sequence). Trimming cost V 5 bases and J 5 bases; bases outside gene matches: 9. The CDR3 DNA reads as TGTGCCAGCAGTGTCTACAGGGGGCTGGGGACTGAAGCTTTCTTT. The encoded protein is CASSVYRGLGTEAFF.

The chain recombines TRBV27 with TRBJ1-6; D unresolved. Germline V gene data show CDR1 as MNHEY and CDR2 as SMNVEV (reference sequence). There are 13 residues in the CDR3. V gave up 2 bases and J gave up 9 bases, with 8 bases separating them. The CDR3 DNA sequence: TGTGCCAGCAGTTTAGTTGGGAGTTCACCCCTCCACTTT. It yields the protein CASSLVGSSPLHF.

This clonotype appeared many times. V is TRBV2 and J is TRBJ2-2; 8 bases are shared with TRBD1. Germline CDR1 is SNHLY and CDR2 is FYNNEI. The ends lost 7 bases at V and 1 base at J; junction bases unmatched: 2. The CDR3 loop spans 14 amino acids. The CDR3 region is CASIGTGNTGELFF. CDR3 bases: TGTGCCAGCATTGGGACAGGGAACACCGGGGAGCTGTTTTTT.

This clonotype came up many times. This rearrangement joins TRBV3-1 to TRBJ2-1; 8 positions match TRBD2. Germline V gives CDR1 LGHDT, CDR2 YNNKEL (reference sequence). The junction had 9 bases not matched to a gene; V was cut back by 1 base and J by 7 bases. This CDR3 is 16 amino acids long. The CDR3 reads CASSQGPGGAGNEQFF. Written as DNA, the CDR3 is TGTGCCAGCAGCCAAGGCCCCGGGGGGGCCGGGAATGAGCAGTTCTTC.

The rearrangement joins TRBV20-1 to TRBJ2-3; 9 bases fit TRBD2. After removal of 0 bases from V and 7 bases from J, the junction contained 11 bases not matched to a gene. Per the germline V gene, CDR1 is DFQATT and CDR2 is SNEGSKA (reference sequence). This CDR3 has 16 residues. CDR3 bases: TGCAGTGCTAGAGATCCTTGGCGGGGGGGCGGAAATACGCAGTATTTT. Its protein is CSARDPWRGGGNTQYF.

The table lists this clonotype with many counts. The rearrangement uses TRBV19 and TRBJ2-1, with D possibly matching TRBD1 (5 bases). Between the trimmed V and J ends, which lost 6 bases and 6 bases, there was a span of 12 bases. Germline assignment: CDR1 LNHDA and CDR2 SQIVND (reference sequence). The CDR3 extends over 13 amino acids. The CDR3 DNA follows: TGTGCCAGTAGGGTTACTCAGGGCAATGAGCAGTTCTTC. Translated, it gives CASRVTQGNEQFF.

The genes are TRBV6-1 and TRBJ2-7; D gene uncertain. CDR1 MNHNS and CDR2 SASEGT come from the germline V gene. This CDR3 region has 15 residues. V was trimmed by 0 bases and J by 3 bases, leaving 12 bases between them. Here the CDR3 DNA reads TGTGCCAGCAGTGAAGCGCGAAACAGAGACTACGAGCAGTACTTC. Its translation: CASSEARNRDYEQYF.

The table lists this clonotype with many counts. The chain links TRBV11-2 to TRBJ1-6; TRBD1 aligns across 7 bases. V dropped 1 base and J dropped 14; count of bases not matched to a gene: 11. The CDR3 loop spans 15 amino acids. Germline V lookup: CDR1 SGHAT, CDR2 FQNNGV. The CDR3 loop is CASSLAYYRGSALHF. The CDR3 DNA reads as TGTGCCAGCAGCTTAGCATACTACAGGGGATCGGCCCTCCACTTT.

This clonotype was observed many times. This rearrangement joins TRBV6-1 to TRBJ2-3; D gene ambiguous. V was pared by 10 bases and J by 4 bases, with 12 bases between. The CDR3 has 12 amino acids. Germline V gene data show CDR1 as MNHNS and CDR2 as SASEGT. The CDR3 here is CATMTIPDTQYF. Written as DNA, the CDR3 is TGTGCCACTATGACCATACCAGATACGCAGTATTTT.

This clonotype was seen at least ten times. This rearrangement joins TRBV12-3 or TRBV12-4 to TRBJ2-7; TRBD2 matches at 8 bases. The CDR3 length is 18 residues. J gave up 3 bases and V 5 bases, and 18 bases lay outside the gene matches. Here the CDR3 reads CASSLGGLVFGPVYEQYF. DNA for the CDR3: TGTGCCAGCAGTCTGGGGGGACTAGTGTTCGGCCCTGTCTACGAGCAGTACTTC.

The gene calls are TRBV6-5 and TRBJ2-1, with 7 bases fitting TRBD2. The V gene's germline CDR1 is MNHEY and CDR2 SVGAGI. CDR3 length: 16 residues. The V and J ends lost 2 bases and 3 bases, in that order; junction bases with no gene match: 7. CDR3 sequence: CASSYGGDLIYNEQFF. In DNA, the CDR3 is TGTGCCAGCAGTTACGGGGGGGACTTAATCTACAATGAGCAGTTCTTC.

This clonotype was observed many times. The chain has TRBV27 and TRBJ2-3, with D maybe TRBD1 (6 bases). Germline loops: CDR1 MNHEY, CDR2 SMNVEV (reference sequence). V lost 5 bases and J lost 2, with 17 bases in between. This CDR3 comprises 16 residues. Here the CDR3 DNA reads TGTGCCAGCAGTGGATCCTATTCAGGGGCCACAGATACGCAGTATTTT. Its translation: CASSGSYSGATDTQYF.

This clonotype was detected a few times. The junction departs from germline at one end; a sequencing error may be responsible. V is TRBV3-1 and J is TRBJ2-3, with D possibly being TRBD2 (7 bases). This CDR3 contains 17 residues. Germline loops: CDR1 LGHDT, CDR2 YNNKEL (reference sequence). As DNA, the CDR3 is TGTGCCGGCAGCCGCGGATCGAGGGGGGGGCAGGCAGATACGCAGTATTTT. Translating it yields CAGSRGSRGGQADTQYF.

This clonotype was found many times. V is TRBV29-1 and J is TRBJ2-3, with D possibly matching TRBD2 (6 bases). Deletions cut 4 bases from V and 5 bases from J, with 10 bases between. The germline gives CDR1 SQVTM, CDR2 ANQGSEA. The CDR3 has 12 residues. For the CDR3, the DNA is TGCAGCGTTGGCCAGGGAGGAGATACGCAGTATTTT. The encoded protein is CSVGQGGDTQYF.

The chain joins TRBV9 to TRBJ2-7, with 8 bases lining up with TRBD2. The CDR3 sequence is 15 residues long. V trimming: 0 bases; J trimming: 3 bases; junction bases outside the gene matches: 5. Germline V lookup: CDR1 SGDLS, CDR2 YYNGEE. In nucleotides, the CDR3 is TGTGCCAGCAGCGTAGGTCCCGGGGGGGTCTACGAGCAGTACTTC. Protein product: CASSVGPGGVYEQYF.

As to this clonotype: This sequence may be a read error, since a much larger clone differs from it by one base. The chain combines TRBV2 with TRBJ2-3; TRBD2 might be the D (6 bases). This CDR3 has 11 amino acids. CDR1 is SNHLY, CDR2 FYNNEI, per germline. Trimming took 10 bases from V and 8 from J, leaving 13 bases between them. The CDR3 sequence is CATQGGGTQYF. CDR3 coding DNA: TGTGCCACCCAGGGAGGCGGTACGCAGTATTTT.

This clonotype was found a few times. A single base separates this from a much larger clone, so it may be a read error. The rearrangement links TRBV28 to TRBJ2-7, with a tentative D call TRBD1 (5 bases). The length of the CDR3 is 15 residues. Germline values: CDR1 MDHEN, CDR2 SYDVKM. CDR3 DNA: TGTGTCAGCAGCACCGCCGCTGCGCAGGGCTACGAGCAGTACTTC. Translated: CVSSTAAAQGYEQYF.

This sequence joins TRBV25-1 and TRBJ1-4; D gene uncertain. The V end was cut by 7 bases, the J end by 5 bases, with 17 bases between. The CDR3 is 15 residues long. Germline lookup yields CDR1 MGHDK and CDR2 SYGVNS. This CDR3 is CASNANLDVNEKLFF. Here the CDR3 DNA reads TGTGCCAGCAACGCCAACCTGGATGTCAATGAAAAACTGTTTTTT.

This clonotype turned up a few times. The CDR3 sequence is CASRKQGDEQPQHF. The CDR3 region has the DNA TGTGCCAGCAGAAAACAGGGGGATGAACAGCCCCAGCATTTT. The rearrangement uses TRBV6-1 and TRBJ1-5; 8 nucleotides align to TRBD1. From germline, CDR1 is MNHNS and CDR2 SASEGT. The CDR3 is 14 amino acids. Losses at the gene ends were 6 bases for V and 7 bases for J; bases not matched to a gene: 8.

This clonotype was picked up a small number of times. The V gene is TRBV13, the J gene TRBJ2-2; 9 nucleotides align to TRBD1. The V segment lost 7 bases and the J segment 7 bases; nucleotides outside the gene matches: 16. From germline, CDR1 is PRHDT and CDR2 FYEKMQ (reference sequence). This CDR3 region has 17 residues. CDR3 in DNA: TGTGCCAGCAACTCAAAGGGACAGGGTTCTTATGGCGGGGAGCTGTTTTTT. Its protein is CASNSKGQGSYGGELFF.

This clonotype appeared a few times. The chain links TRBV6-1 to TRBJ2-4, with a possible D match to TRBD1 (6 bases). V lost 4 bases to trimming and J lost 4 bases, with 14 bases between them. This CDR3 spans 15 amino acids. Germline lookup yields CDR1 MNHNS and CDR2 SASEGT. The CDR3 here is CASSGTASAKNIQYF. CDR3 nucleotides: TGTGCCAGCAGTGGGACAGCGAGTGCAAAAAACATTCAGTACTTC.

This clonotype came up a few times. The chain carries TRBV27 and TRBJ2-2; D is uncertain. Germline-derived CDR1 and CDR2 are MNHEY and SMNVEV (reference sequence). This CDR3 has 13 amino acids. V dropped 4 bases and J dropped 1 base, with 4 bases sitting between them. The CDR3 reads CASSYMNTGELFF. CDR3 sequence (DNA): TGTGCCAGCAGTTATATGAACACCGGGGAGCTGTTTTTT.

This clonotype was found a few times. A read error may account for a junction end that differs from germline. The V gene is TRBV4-1, the J gene TRBJ1-2; D is unclear. Germline V CDR1 and CDR2: MGHRA, YSYEKL. This CDR3 spans 14 amino acids. The CDR3 DNA is TGCACCAGCAGCCTCCTGGTTAAGTTCTATGGCTACACCTTC. It yields the protein CTSSLLVKFYGYTF.

The sample holds many counts of this clonotype. J is TRBJ2-2 and V is TRBV6-1; perhaps TRBD1 as D (5 bases). V lost 6 bases to trimming and J lost 1 base, with 12 bases between them. Germline-derived CDR1 and CDR2 are MNHNS and SASEGT. The CDR3 spans 15 residues. CDR3 residues: CASRLTEMNTGELFF. The DNA for the CDR3 is TGTGCCAGCAGACTGACAGAGATGAACACCGGGGAGCTGTTTTTT.

This clonotype was detected many times. The chain carries TRBV20-1 and TRBJ1-4, with D hard to call. This CDR3 region has 13 residues. The germline V and J ends were trimmed by 3 bases and 7 bases, with 12 bases remaining between them. Germline V gene data show CDR1 as DFQATT and CDR2 as SNEGSKA (reference sequence). The CDR3 DNA reads as TGCAGTGCTAGTCCCAGTACGGCTGAAAAACTGTTTTTT. Its protein product is CSASPSTAEKLFF.